The 27 T cell receptor beta chains below come from one sample, sequenced in a study of Ad26.COV2.S vaccination and SARS-CoV-2 variants. Only in-frame clones appear in the TCRdb table, and some are missing; sequencing was by immunoSEQ multiplex PCR. Counted here are 300,000 to 400,000 clones, roughly 87% occurring once; the ten biggest clones make up around 3.5%. Treatment: some 20 received Ad26.COV2.S at low or high dose, single or two shots; a few received placebo; per-sample allocation not given. Vaccine and placebo recipients were sampled on day 63 after the first injection. Here the sequenced sample was peripheral blood, taken in a trial of Ad26.COV2.S vaccine versus placebo. These receptors all stem from a person aged 18 to 65 who received the Ad26.COV2.S COVID-19 vaccine or a placebo.

This clone was seen only once. This chain joins TRBV7-3 and TRBJ2-2; 8 nucleotides agree with TRBD1. J gave up 4 bases and V 1 base, and 5 bases lay outside the gene matches. Germline V gene data show CDR1 as SGHTA and CDR2 as FQGTGA. The CDR3 extends over 16 amino acids. The CDR3 nucleotides are TGTGCCAGCAGCTTAATTGGACAGGGTACCACCGGGGAGCTGTTTTTT. Amino acid sequence: CASSLIGQGTTGELFF.

The chain has TRBV12-5 and TRBJ1-1; 8 bases are shared with TRBD1. The CDR3 has 14 residues. The V segment lost 0 bases and the J segment 9 bases; nucleotides outside the gene matches: 6. CDR1 is LGHNT and CDR2 is FRNRAP in the germline V gene. The CDR3 coding sequence is TGTGCTAGTGGTTTGGTACAAGGGACAGGCCAAGCTTTCTTT. This sequence encodes CASGLVQGTGQAFF.

The gene calls are TRBV6-5 and TRBJ1-4, with 9 bases aligning to TRBD1. CDR3 length: 14 amino acids. The V and J ends lost 8 bases and 3 bases, in that order; junction bases with no gene match: 4. Looked up from germline, CDR1 is MNHEY and CDR2 is SVGAGI. In nucleotides, the CDR3 is TGTGCCAGCTCTGGGACAGGGCCTAATGAAAAACTGTTTTTT. Residues: CASSGTGPNEKLFF.

The CDR3 nucleotides read TGCAGTGCTAGTTTGGGGGCTGGAAACACCATATATTTT. Its protein is CSASLGAGNTIYF. The V call is TRBV20-1, the J call TRBJ1-3, with D tentatively TRBD1 (5 bases). This CDR3 spans 13 amino acids. The germline V gene has CDR1 DFQATT and CDR2 SNEGSKA (reference sequence). V was shortened by 3 bases and J by 2 bases, with 8 bases between the two germline ends.

In the case of this clone: Distinct nucleotide sequences in the sample also encode this CDR3. Here the CDR3 reads CASSELGYGYTF. The CDR3 region has the DNA TGTGCCAGCAGTGAGTTAGGCTATGGCTACACCTTC. The chain is built from TRBV6-1 and TRBJ1-2; D unresolved. The V and J ends lost 3 bases and 4 bases respectively, with 6 bases between them. Germline V gene lookup returns CDR1 MNHNS and CDR2 SASEGT. This CDR3 region has 12 residues.

The V gene is TRBV4-1, the J gene TRBJ1-1, with 10 nucleotides matching TRBD1. Trimming took 1 base from V and 8 from J; bases not matched to a gene: 7. Looked up from germline, CDR1 is MGHRA and CDR2 is YSYEKL. The CDR3 sequence is 15 residues long. This chain's CDR3 is CASSQVRGQGDEAFF. In DNA form, the CDR3 reads TGCGCCAGCAGCCAAGTTCGCGGACAGGGGGACGAAGCTTTCTTT.

V is TRBV3-1 (or the pseudogene TRBV3-2) and J is TRBJ1-2; 7 bases align to TRBD1. Germline V CDR1 and CDR2: LGHDT, YNNKEL (reference sequence). The CDR3 is 13 residues long. J gave up 5 bases and V 4 bases, and 4 bases lay outside the gene matches. The CDR3 sequence: CASSRGQPYGYTF. CDR3 nucleotides: TGTGCCAGCAGCCGGGGACAGCCTTATGGCTACACCTTC.

The rearrangement links TRBV6-1 to TRBJ1-2; D not resolved. This CDR3 spans 16 amino acids. V dropped 0 bases and J dropped 2 bases, with 13 bases sitting between them. Germline loops: CDR1 MNHNS, CDR2 SASEGT. The CDR3 spells CASSEALSVVNYGYTF. For the CDR3, the DNA is TGTGCCAGCAGTGAAGCCCTCTCAGTAGTAAACTATGGCTACACCTTC.

This clone was counted a few times. The V call is TRBV12-3 or TRBV12-4, the J call TRBJ1-2, with TRBD1 as a possible D gene (5 bases). Trimming pared 3 bases from V and 8 bases from J, leaving 10 bases between. CDR3 length: 12 residues. The CDR3 nucleotides read TGTGCCAGCAGTTTTTCAGGGAACGGCTACACCTTC. Amino acids: CASSFSGNGYTF.

The chain recombines TRBV29-1 with TRBJ2-1; TRBD1 or TRBD2 may be the D gene (5 bases each). The germline V and J ends were trimmed by 0 bases and 6 bases, with 15 bases remaining between them. Germline V lookup: CDR1 SQVTM, CDR2 ANQGSEA. The CDR3 consists of 15 residues. Here the CDR3 reads CSVEDRGLVGNEQFF. CDR3 nucleotide sequence: TGCAGCGTTGAAGATCGGGGCCTAGTGGGCAATGAGCAGTTCTTC.

This CDR3 is CASSEPDRGAVYGYTF. Written as DNA, the CDR3 is TGTGCCAGCAGTGAACCAGACAGGGGGGCCGTCTATGGCTACACCTTC. The chain carries TRBV6-1 and TRBJ1-2; 9 bases map to TRBD1. CDR3 size: 16 residues. The ends lost 2 bases at V and 4 bases at J; junction bases unmatched: 8. Germline CDR1 is MNHNS and CDR2 is SASEGT.

Only one count was recorded for this clone. The V and J genes are TRBV5-1 and TRBJ2-3, with D perhaps TRBD2 (5 bases). The V end lost 4 bases, the J end lost 5 bases, and 14 bases lay between the germline ends. The V gene's germline CDR1 is SGHRS and CDR2 YFSETQ. The CDR3 contains 14 residues. The CDR3 sequence: CASSTQLGVDTQYF. The CDR3 bases are TGCGCCAGCAGCACTCAACTAGGAGTAGATACGCAGTATTTT. Variable domain in full (rest from reference TRBV5-1 and TRBJ2-3): KAGVTQTPRYLIKTRGQQVTLSCSPISGHRSVSWYQQTPGQGLQFLFEYFSETQRNKGNFPGRFSGRQFSNSRSEMNVSTLELGDSALYLCASSTQLGVDTQYFGPGTRLTVL.

The J gene is TRBJ1-4, the V gene TRBV6-5; 10 bases map to TRBD1. CDR3 length: 13 amino acids. Germline CDR1 MNHEY, CDR2 SVGAGI. Trimming cost V 10 bases and J 4 bases; bases outside gene matches: 3. The CDR3 coding sequence is TGTGCCACCCGGGACAGGGGTAATGAAAAACTGTTTTTT. It is translated as CATRDRGNEKLFF.

The CDR3 DNA reads as TGTGCCAGCAGTGACTCGGGGGGGGCGTCCTATGGCTACACCTTC. This gives the protein CASSDSGGASYGYTF. The chain links TRBV6-4 to TRBJ1-2; weak D call: TRBD1 (6 bases). This CDR3 spans 15 amino acids. Germline loops: CDR1 MRHNA, CDR2 SNTAGT. V dropped 0 bases and J dropped 4 bases, with 12 bases sitting between them.

CDR3 in DNA: TGTGCCAGCAGTGAAGCAGTCGGTAGCGGCCCTTGGGGGATTTACACAGATACGCAGTATTTT. This sequence encodes CASSEAVGSGPWGIYTDTQYF. The chain is built from TRBV2 and TRBJ2-3; possible D gene TRBD2, 6 bases. The ends were cut back, 0 bases at V and 2 bases at J, with 27 bases in the middle. CDR1 SNHLY and CDR2 FYNNEI come from the germline V gene. The CDR3 spans 21 residues.

The chain links TRBV9 to TRBJ1-1; D ambiguous. The germline V gene encodes CDR1 SGDLS and CDR2 YYNGEE. CDR3 size: 13 residues. The ends were cut back, 0 bases at V and 3 bases at J, with 6 bases in the middle. The CDR3 loop is CASSVEGHTEAFF. CDR3 bases: TGTGCCAGCAGCGTAGAGGGCCACACTGAAGCTTTCTTT.

The genes are TRBV19 and TRBJ2-5, with 7 bases aligning to TRBD1. After removal of 5 bases from V and 4 bases from J, the junction contained 7 bases not matched to a gene. Germline V gene lookup returns CDR1 LNHDA and CDR2 SQIVND (reference sequence). This CDR3 spans 14 amino acids. CDR3 in DNA: TGTGCCAGTAGTTCCCGGGACAGTCGAGAGACCCAGTACTTC. It translates to CASSSRDSRETQYF.

The rearrangement links TRBV21-1 to TRBJ2-1. TRBV21-1 is termed a pseudogene. The CDR3 sequence is 11 residues long. CDR3: CASSKLNEQFF. In DNA, the CDR3 is TGTGCCAGCAGCAAATTGAATGAGCAGTTCTTC.

The chain recombines TRBV6-5 with TRBJ2-5, with D perhaps given as TRBD1 or TRBD2 (5 bases each). Per the germline V gene, CDR1 is MNHEY and CDR2 is SVGAGI. Trimming cost V 3 bases and J 1 base, with 12 bases left between them. This CDR3 comprises 15 residues. CDR3 nucleotides: TGTGCCAGCAGTTATGGGACCTACGGCCAAGAGACCCAGTACTTC. The encoded protein is CASSYGTYGQETQYF.

The DNA for the CDR3 is TGTGCCTGGAGTCGGCAGGGTCCCGGGGAGCTGTTTTTT. Its protein is CAWSRQGPGELFF. The chain carries TRBV30 and TRBJ2-2; D possibly corresponds to TRBD1 (5 bases). CDR3 length: 13 residues. Germline loops: CDR1 GTSNPN, CDR2 SVGIG (reference sequence). V lost 2 bases, J lost 6 bases, and 10 bases lay in between.

This clone was counted between two and nine times. The chain couples TRBV7-9 to TRBJ1-1, with TRBD1 matching 11 bases. The V segment lost 4 bases and the J segment 3 bases; nucleotides outside the gene matches: 10. This CDR3 comprises 17 residues. Germline V lookup: CDR1 SEHNR, CDR2 FQNEAQ (reference sequence). The CDR3: CASSSWTGGRRDTEAFF. The CDR3 DNA reads TGTGCCAGCAGCTCTTGGACAGGGGGCCGGAGGGACACTGAAGCTTTCTTT. Full variable domain (remainder filled in from reference TRBV7-9 and TRBJ1-1): DTGVSQNPRHKITKRGQNVTFRCDPISEHNRLYWYRQTLGQGPEFLTYFQNEAQLEKSRLLSDRFSAERPKGSFSTLEIQRTEQGDSAMYLCASSSWTGGRRDTEAFFGQGTRLTVV.

This sequence joins TRBV7-9 and TRBJ1-2, with TRBD1 matching over 7 bases. Trimming at V came to 0 bases and at J to 7 bases, leaving 8 bases not matched to a gene. From germline, CDR1 is SEHNR and CDR2 FQNEAQ (reference sequence). The CDR3 loop spans 15 amino acids. In DNA form, the CDR3 reads TGTGCCAGCAGCTTAGCGGAGGGGGCAGGGACTGGCTACACCTTC. This sequence encodes CASSLAEGAGTGYTF.

This clone appeared a single time. The V and J genes are TRBV6-5 and TRBJ1-2; 8 bases fit TRBD1. The CDR3 sequence is 12 residues long. CDR1 and CDR2 (germline): MNHEY, SVGAGI. The V gene end was trimmed by 5 bases and the J gene end by 8 bases; junction bases not matched to a gene: 4. Here the CDR3 DNA reads TGTGCCAGCAGTCGGACAGGGTACGGCTACACCTTC. Protein sequence: CASSRTGYGYTF.

The J gene is TRBJ2-3, the V gene TRBV7-2; D is unclear. Germline loops: CDR1 SGHTA, CDR2 FQGNSA. The CDR3 consists of 11 residues. V was trimmed by 5 bases and J by 2 bases, leaving 2 bases between them. The chain's CDR3 is CASSPTDTQYF. The CDR3 bases are TGTGCCAGCAGCCCCACAGATACGCAGTATTTT.

CDR3: CASKEGRTDTQYF. DNA of the CDR3: TGTGCCAGCAAAGAGGGGCGCACAGATACGCAGTATTTT. The chain employs TRBV28 and TRBJ2-3, with D perhaps matching TRBD1 or TRBD2 (5 bases each). The CDR3 is 13 residues long. Between the trimmed V and J ends, which lost 7 bases and 1 base, there was a span of 9 bases. Germline V gene data show CDR1 as MDHEN and CDR2 as SYDVKM.

The chain couples TRBV12-3 or TRBV12-4 to TRBJ2-1; D is unresolved. This CDR3 is built from 12 residues. The ends were cut back, 3 bases at V and 5 bases at J, with 5 bases in the middle. The CDR3 spells CASSFLHNEQFF. The CDR3 DNA reads TGTGCCAGCAGTTTTTTGCACAATGAGCAGTTCTTC.

V is TRBV25-1 and J is TRBJ1-3, with TRBD1 identical over 10 bases. The CDR3 length is 16 residues. The V gene end was trimmed by 8 bases and the J gene end by 2 bases; junction bases not matched to a gene: 9. CDR1 MGHDK and CDR2 SYGVNS come from the germline V gene. CDR3 region: CASCGQGEVTGNTIYF. The CDR3 DNA follows: TGTGCCAGCTGTGGACAGGGGGAGGTTACTGGAAACACCATATATTTT.